This T cell receptor beta chain is drawn from a study of cytomegalovirus exposure and HLA in healthy donors. Looking at the study overall: Samples from HLA-typed donors yielded about 86 million unique TCRs in an early data release. Within the Caucasian-associated ancestry cluster were around 81% of the roughly 430 genotyped donors.

Participants comprised healthy donors of bone marrow. J lost 6 bases, V lost 2 bases, and 10 bases had no gene match. Germline V gene lookup returns CDR1 MDHEN and CDR2 SYDVKM. This CDR3 comprises 16 residues. As to this clone: Its antigen is unknown.

Findings and caveats of the study: CMV antigen specificity was confirmed in vitro for three CMV-associated chains.

The study ran its PCR with 60 Vbeta and 13 Jbeta primers. Method: immunoSEQ multiplex PCR; TCRdb's copy keeps in-frame clones and lacks some. The sample has roughly 180,000 clones, around 80% seen once. Sequenced: PBMCs. The V call is TRBV28, the J call TRBJ2-1, with TRBD1 identical over 7 bases. The clonotype was recovered from a woman in her 40s in good health and CMV-seropositive. The CDR3 protein is CASSLQRGGTANEQFF. The CDR3 DNA reads TGTGCCAGCAGTTTACAGAGGGGTGGGACAGCCAATGAGCAGTTCTTC.